These T cell receptor beta chains were read from a single sample in a study of cytomegalovirus exposure and HLA in healthy donors. TCRdb's table, derived via immunoSEQ multiplex PCR, lists solely in-frame clones and lacks some. This sample carries 150,000 to 180,000 clones, roughly 72% of them seen once, and the ten largest clones take approximately 2.3%. Sequencing input: PBMCs. Receptors originate from a man aged 30 to 39 in good health and CMV-seronegative. The CDR3 runs from the conserved cysteine through the conserved F or W. D genes are given only for firm matches. Only part of the rows carry a size: once, few, many, or a class if the clone is expanded.

.	TRBD2	TRBJ2-2	TRBV5-4	CAFRPGGTNTGELFF	TGTGCCTTCCGCCCCGGGGGGACGAACACCGGGGAGCTGTTTTTT
.	.	TRBJ2-3	TRBV11-2	CASSPRRGLADTQYF	TGTGCCAGCAGCCCCAGGCGGGGGCTCGCAGATACGCAGTATTTT
.	TRBD2	TRBJ2-2	TRBV19	CASSITSGGRIYTGELFF	TGTGCCAGTAGTATAACTAGCGGGGGAAGGATTTACACCGGGGAGCTGTTTTTT
once	.	TRBJ1-2	TRBV20-1	CSARTVAGYTF	TGCAGTGCCCGGACAGTTGCTGGCTACACCTTC
.	TRBD1	TRBJ2-7	TRBV6-6	CASSVGQSYEQYF	TGTGCCAGCAGCGTGGGACAGTCCTACGAGCAGTACTTC
.	.	TRBJ1-2	TRBV5-6	CASSLVQNNYGYTF	TGTGCCAGCAGCTTGGTACAGAATAACTATGGCTACACCTTC
.	.	TRBJ1-3	TRBV7-9	CASSLMGDTIYF	TGTGCCAGCAGCTTAATGGGAGACACCATATATTTT
.	TRBD1	TRBJ1-1	TRBV28	CASSLFHRQGALSEAFF	TGTGCCAGCAGTTTATTCCACCGACAGGGGGCGCTTTCTGAAGCTTTCTTT
few	.	TRBJ2-7	TRBV19	CASSIGASYEQYF	TGTGCCAGTAGTATTGGGGCCTCCTACGAGCAGTACTTC
few	TRBD1	TRBJ2-3	TRBV4-3	CASSMGQRNADTQYF	TGCGCCAGCAGCATGGGACAGCGGAACGCAGATACGCAGTATTTT
.	.	TRBJ1-2	TRBV15	CATSREEGYNYGYTF	TGTGCCACCAGCAGAGAGGAGGGTTATAACTATGGCTACACCTTC
.	TRBD1	TRBJ2-5	TRBV7-8	CASSADRGETQYF	TGTGCCAGCAGCGCCGACAGGGGGGAGACCCAGTACTTC
.	TRBD2	TRBJ2-7	TRBV5-4	CASSLSSGGPTYEQYF	TGTGCCAGCAGCTTGAGTAGCGGGGGACCTACCTACGAGCAGTACTTC
.	TRBD1	TRBJ1-1	TRBV30	CAWIHPGQAMNTEAFF	TGTGCCTGGATCCACCCGGGACAGGCGATGAACACTGAAGCTTTCTTT
.	.	TRBJ1-1	TRBV19	CASSMPGSYAEAFF	TGTGCCAGTAGTATGCCGGGGAGTTACGCTGAAGCTTTCTTT
.	TRBD2	TRBJ2-1	TRBV7-2	CASSLGLAGYNEQFF	TGTGCCAGCAGCTTAGGACTAGCGGGCTACAATGAGCAGTTCTTC
.	.	TRBJ1-2	TRBV19	CASSIGSSGYGYTF	TGTGCCAGTAGTATAGGGTCCTCAGGCTATGGCTACACCTTC
.	.	TRBJ2-7	TRBV6-5	CASSSWTLEQYF	TGTGCCAGCAGTTCCTGGACACTCGAGCAGTACTTC
.	.	TRBJ1-5	TRBV19	CASSPGLYGPYQPQHF	TGTGCCAGTAGTCCGGGACTTTATGGCCCGTATCAGCCCCAGCATTTT
.	TRBD2	TRBJ2-1	TRBV19	CASASRLAGGNEQFF	TGTGCCAGCGCCTCCCGACTAGCGGGGGGGAATGAGCAGTTCTTC
once	TRBD1	TRBJ2-3	TRBV29-1	CSVVKDRSTGTQYF	TGCAGCGTTGTAAAGGACAGGAGCACAGGTACGCAGTATTTT
once	.	TRBJ2-3	TRBV6-5	CASSYREESTQYF	TGTGCCAGCAGTTACAGAGAAGAGAGTACGCAGTATTTT
.	.	TRBJ2-5	TRBV28	CASSRPLATETQYF	TGTGCCAGCAGTCGACCTCTAGCCACAGAGACCCAGTACTTC
once	.	TRBJ2-7	TRBV19	CASSIDQGSSYEQYF	TGTGCCAGTAGTATAGACCAGGGGAGCTCCTACGAGCAGTACTTC
.	.	TRBJ1-1	TRBV7-8	CASSLVPGLTRAEAFF	TGTGCCAGCAGCTTAGTTCCAGGACTCACAAGGGCTGAAGCTTTCTTT
.	TRBD2	TRBJ2-5	TRBV7-9	CASSLGGMGGGEETQYF	TGTGCCAGCAGCTTGGGAGGAATGGGCGGGGGGGAAGAGACCCAGTACTTC
.	TRBD1	TRBJ1-5	TRBV30	CAWSLTGGNQPQHF	TGTGCCTGGAGTCTGACAGGGGGGAATCAGCCCCAGCATTTT
.	.	TRBJ1-5	TRBV21-1	CASSVQAGGWEPQHF	TGTGCCAGCAGCGTCCAGGCCGGGGGTTGGGAGCCCCAGCATTTT
.	TRBD1	TRBJ2-5	TRBV4-3	CASSQWTGLRVQETQYF	TGCGCCAGCAGCCAATGGACAGGGCTTCGGGTCCAAGAGACCCAGTACTTC
.	.	TRBJ1-2	TRBV29-1	CGIGETNYGYPF	TGCGGCATAGGAGAAACTAACTATGGCTACCCCTTC
.	.	TRBJ2-3	TRBV2	CASSLEPDTQYF	TGTGCCAGCAGCCTAGAGCCAGATACGCAGTATTTT
.	TRBD2	TRBJ2-3	TRBV5-3	CARSFAGLAGPDTQYF	TGTGCCAGAAGCTTCGCGGGGCTAGCGGGGCCAGATACGCAGTATTTT
few	TRBD2	TRBJ2-3	TRBV2	CASSEAPGLATDTQYF	TGTGCCAGCAGTGAAGCCCCGGGACTAGCCACAGATACGCAGTATTTT
.	TRBD1	TRBJ1-4	TRBV4-2	CASSQPGTVDEKLFF	TGTGCCAGCAGCCAACCCGGGACAGTTGATGAAAAACTGTTTTTT
.	TRBD1	TRBJ2-5	TRBV2	CASSNRGYETQYF	TGTGCCAGCAGTAACAGGGGGTATGAGACCCAGTACTTC
.	.	TRBJ2-1	TRBV4-1	CASSQGSVIYNEQFF	TGCGCCAGCAGCCAAGGTTCAGTCATTTACAATGAGCAGTTCTTC
.	.	TRBJ1-1	TRBV2	CASSTTKGGSRDTEAFF	TGTGCCAGCAGTACCACAAAAGGAGGCTCTAGGGACACTGAAGCTTTCTTT
.	.	TRBJ1-2	TRBV5-4	CASSLVAGGAYGYTF	TGTGCCAGCAGCTTGGTAGCGGGCGGGGCCTATGGCTACACCTTC
.	.	TRBJ1-1	TRBV7-9	CASSLDTLNTEAFF	TGTGCCAGCAGCTTAGACACCTTGAACACTGAAGCTTTCTTT
few	.	TRBJ2-2	TRBV25-1	CASSEGGQNTGELFF	TGTGCCAGCAGTGAAGGTGGGCAAAACACCGGGGAGCTGTTTTTT